These 2 T cell receptor beta chains were sequenced from one sample in a study of patients and donors after allogeneic stem cell transplantation (TCRdb year 2020). Receptor libraries were prepared by RT-PCR. The data were produced on a NextSeq 550. TCRdb reanalyzed the raw reads on its own, using fastp at Q25 for trimming and MiXCR for clone calling, and kept in-frame beta chains. Each entry is one CDR3 protein sequence, shown with its most common DNA and genes. A total of over 65,000 distinct CDR3 sequences appear in this sample, 26% of them only once. The ten largest clonotypes hold approximately 25% of the sample. The sequenced sample consisted of blood, either unsorted or a sorted T cell fraction (not recorded which). The receptors derive from a human donor who was either an allogeneic HSCT recipient or a stem cell or donor lymphocyte infusion donor (not recorded which). It is not recorded whose cells these are; they may come from a transplant donor.

By sample share, this clonotype is medium-sized. This chain links TRBV10-3 with TRBJ1-2; 10 bases are a match to TRBD1. Unmatched junction bases numbered 12, after V lost 4 bases and J lost 1 base. The CDR3 is 18 amino acids. The germline CDR1 and CDR2 sequences are ENHRY and SYGVKD. CDR3 region: CAISGTPNGTGDNYGYTF. The DNA of the CDR3 is TGTGCCATCAGTGGAACACCCAACGGGACAGGGGATAACTATGGCTACACCTTC.

The chain recombines TRBV14 with TRBJ1-6; no clear D. The CDR3 extends over 16 amino acids. Germline CDR1 reads SGHDN; CDR2 reads FVKESK. The V gene lost 6 bases and the J gene lost 1 base, with 13 bases spanning the gap. The CDR3, as DNA: TGTGCCAGCAGTGTTCTTCCGGGGTCCTATAATTCACCCCTCCACTTT. As protein: CASSVLPGSYNSPLHF.